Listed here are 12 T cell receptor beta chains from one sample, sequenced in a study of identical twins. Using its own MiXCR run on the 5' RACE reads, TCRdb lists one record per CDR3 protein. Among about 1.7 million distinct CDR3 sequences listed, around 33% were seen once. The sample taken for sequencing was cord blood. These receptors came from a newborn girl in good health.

CDR3 sequence reads: CATGGVLRGAGQPQHF. The CDR3, as DNA: TGTGCCACCGGGGGGGTACTCCGGGGGGCGGGTCAGCCCCAGCATTTT. The chain is built from TRBV10-3 and TRBJ1-5; a possible D gene is TRBD1 (6 bases). This CDR3 comprises 16 residues. Trimming stripped 10 bases from V and 6 bases from J, with 25 bases between. Germline CDR1 ENHRY, CDR2 SYGVKD.

The CDR3 nucleotides read TGCGCCAGCAGCCAAGAGCCCACGGGGGCCTTTGATGAGCAGTTCTTC. It specifies CASSQEPTGAFDEQFF. The gene calls are TRBV4-1 and TRBJ2-1; the D call may be TRBD1 or TRBD2 (6 bases each). Germline V gives CDR1 MGHRA, CDR2 YSYEKL. This CDR3 region has 16 residues. The V end was cut by 0 bases, the J end by 8 bases, with 17 bases between.

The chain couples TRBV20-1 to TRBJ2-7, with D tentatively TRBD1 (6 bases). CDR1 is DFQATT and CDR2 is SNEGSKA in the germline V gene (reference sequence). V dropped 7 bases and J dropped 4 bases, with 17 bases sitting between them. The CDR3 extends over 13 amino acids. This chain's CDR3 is CSVPGSGAYEQYF. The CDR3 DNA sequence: TGCAGTGTCCCGGGCTCAGGGGCTTACGAGCAGTACTTC.

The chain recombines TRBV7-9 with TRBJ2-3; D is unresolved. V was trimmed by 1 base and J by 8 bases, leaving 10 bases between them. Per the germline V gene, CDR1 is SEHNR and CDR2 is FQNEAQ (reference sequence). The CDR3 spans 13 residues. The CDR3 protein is CASSLGLTSTQYF. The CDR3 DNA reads TGTGCCAGCAGCTTAGGTCTGACCAGTACGCAGTATTTT.

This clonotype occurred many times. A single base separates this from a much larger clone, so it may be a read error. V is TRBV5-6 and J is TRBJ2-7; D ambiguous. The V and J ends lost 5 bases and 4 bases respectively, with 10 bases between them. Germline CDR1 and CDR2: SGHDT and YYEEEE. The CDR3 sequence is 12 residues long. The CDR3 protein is CASSPWGYEQYF. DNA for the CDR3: TGTGCCAGCAGTCCTTGGGGTTACGAGCAGTACTTC.

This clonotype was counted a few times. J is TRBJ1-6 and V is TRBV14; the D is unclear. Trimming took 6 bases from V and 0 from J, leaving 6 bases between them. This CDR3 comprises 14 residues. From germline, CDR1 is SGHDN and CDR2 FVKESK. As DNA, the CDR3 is TGTGCCAGCAGACGGAACTCCTATAATTCACCCCTCCACTTT. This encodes CASRRNSYNSPLHF.

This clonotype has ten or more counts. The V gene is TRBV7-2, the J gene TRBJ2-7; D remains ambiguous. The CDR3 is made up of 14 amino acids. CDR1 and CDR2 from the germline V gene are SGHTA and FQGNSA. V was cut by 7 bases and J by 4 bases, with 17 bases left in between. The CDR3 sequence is CASTLNPGVYEQYF. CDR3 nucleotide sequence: TGTGCCAGCACCCTAAACCCCGGTGTGTACGAGCAGTACTTC.

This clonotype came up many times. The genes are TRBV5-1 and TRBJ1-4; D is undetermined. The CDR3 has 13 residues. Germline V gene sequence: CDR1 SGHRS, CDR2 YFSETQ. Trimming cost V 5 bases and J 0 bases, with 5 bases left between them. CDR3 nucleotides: TGCGCCAGCAGACGGGCAACTAATGAAAAACTGTTTTTT. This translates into CASRRATNEKLFF.

CDR3 sequence reads: CASSQGLDRAYNEQFF. CDR3 nucleotide sequence: TGTGCCAGCAGCCAAGGTCTTGACAGGGCCTACAATGAGCAGTTCTTC. The rearrangement joins TRBV3-1 to TRBJ2-1; 7 bases line up with TRBD1. The germline V gene encodes CDR1 LGHDT and CDR2 YNNKEL (reference sequence). Germline trimming cut 1 base from V and 2 bases from J; bases unmatched to any gene: 5. CDR3 length: 16 amino acids.

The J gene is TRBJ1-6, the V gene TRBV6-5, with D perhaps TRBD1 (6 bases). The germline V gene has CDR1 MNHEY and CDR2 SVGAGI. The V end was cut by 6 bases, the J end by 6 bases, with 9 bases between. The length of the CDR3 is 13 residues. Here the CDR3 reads CASRTQGNSPLHF. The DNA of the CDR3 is TGTGCCAGCAGGACACAGGGTAATTCACCCCTCCACTTT.

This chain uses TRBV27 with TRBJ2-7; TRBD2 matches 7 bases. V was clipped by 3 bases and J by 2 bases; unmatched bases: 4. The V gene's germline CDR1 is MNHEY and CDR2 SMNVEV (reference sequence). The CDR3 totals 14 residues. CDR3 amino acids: CASSFSGLAYEQYF. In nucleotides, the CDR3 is TGTGCCAGCAGTTTTTCCGGACTAGCCTACGAGCAGTACTTC.

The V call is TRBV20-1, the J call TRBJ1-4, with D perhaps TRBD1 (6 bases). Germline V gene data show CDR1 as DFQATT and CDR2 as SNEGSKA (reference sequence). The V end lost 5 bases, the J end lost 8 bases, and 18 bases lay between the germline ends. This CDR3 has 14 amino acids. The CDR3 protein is CSAPLTGRREKLFF. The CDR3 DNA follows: TGCAGTGCTCCACTCACAGGGAGAAGGGAAAAACTGTTTTTT.